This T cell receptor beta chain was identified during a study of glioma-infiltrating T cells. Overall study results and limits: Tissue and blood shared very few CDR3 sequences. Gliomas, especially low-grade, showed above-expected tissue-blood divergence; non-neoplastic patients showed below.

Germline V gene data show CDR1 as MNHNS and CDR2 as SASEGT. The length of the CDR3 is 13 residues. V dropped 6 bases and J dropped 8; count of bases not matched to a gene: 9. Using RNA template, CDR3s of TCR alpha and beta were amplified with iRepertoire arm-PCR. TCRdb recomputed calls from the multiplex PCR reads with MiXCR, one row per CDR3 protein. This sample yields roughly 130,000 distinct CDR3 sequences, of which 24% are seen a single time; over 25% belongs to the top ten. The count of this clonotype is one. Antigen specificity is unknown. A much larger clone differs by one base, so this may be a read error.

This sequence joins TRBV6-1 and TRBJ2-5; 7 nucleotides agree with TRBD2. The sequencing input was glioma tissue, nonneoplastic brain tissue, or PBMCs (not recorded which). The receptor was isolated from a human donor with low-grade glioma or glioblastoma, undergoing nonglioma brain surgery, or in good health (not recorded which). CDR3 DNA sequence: TGTGCCAGCAGCCGGGACTATTTTGATACCCAGTACTTC. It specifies CASSRDYFDTQYF.